Given below is one TCR beta chain in context. This entry comes from a study of cytomegalovirus exposure and HLA in healthy donors. Generated by immunoSEQ multiplex PCR, the TCRdb table keeps only in-frame clones and is missing some. Seen here are approximately 200,000 clones, around 88% observed once, and the top ten hold about 2.9%. This receptor was obtained from a woman between 18 and 29 years old in good health and CMV-seronegative. Sample: PBMCs.

CDR3 residues: CASSQDWAGGPRETQYF. CDR3 nucleotides: TGTGCCAGCAGCCAAGATTGGGCGGGAGGGCCGAGGGAGACCCAGTACTTC. The J gene is TRBJ2-5, the V gene TRBV4-2; 9 nucleotides line up with TRBD2. Germline V CDR1 and CDR2: LGHNA, YNFKEQ. J was trimmed by 5 bases and V by 0 bases; bases with no gene match: 10. The length of the CDR3 is 17 residues.